This TCR beta chain was observed in a study of metastatic and nonmetastatic thyroid tumors. Turning to the study itself: Comparative analysis of repertoires was undertaken across blood and tumor or nodule tissue obtained from malignant and benign thyroid patients. Whole-study results and caveats: Malignant tumors reportedly showed significantly higher TCR beta diversity than benign nodules in both blood and tumor.

Per the authors' pipeline: What underpinned the distant-metastasis classifier for papillary thyroid cancer was the set of CDR3 differences across clinicopathological groups. TCRdb re-analyzed the PCR reads through MiXCR. None of the V and J calls come from the authors' own analysis; TCRdb made them. The sample records approximately 19,000 clones, over 20% being singletons. No treatment had been given to any patient before thyroid surgery. This CDR3 has 15 residues. V trimming: 6 bases; J trimming: 1 base; junction bases outside the gene matches: 5. Per germline, CDR1 MNHNS and CDR2 SASEGT. This clone has more than one count but fewer than ten. Antigen unknown. Given a much more abundant clone one base away, this may be a read error.

The chain is built from TRBV6-1 and TRBJ2-1, with 8 bases that match TRBD2. The sample taken for sequencing was tumor tissue. The sequence was collected from a male donor with papillary thyroid cancer or a benign thyroid nodule (not recorded which). Some clones in this sample may be carry-over from other donors' samples. The CDR3 sequence is CASSYSGGSYNEQFF. In DNA form, the CDR3 reads TGTGCCAGCAGCTACAGCGGGGGATCCTACAATGAGCAGTTCTTC.